This T cell receptor (beta chain) was captured in a study of blood T cells in healthy people across ages. Study-wide results and caveats: As naive T cell percentage varied, TCR beta diversity correlated strongly with it.

Individuals who donated were healthy Caucasians from Russia aged 6 to 90. The authors drew 8 to 10 milliliters of peripheral blood from each donor. Comments on this clonotype: The antigen remains undetermined.

With 0 bases clipped from V and 2 bases from J, the junction kept 6 bases outside the gene matches. This CDR3 has 16 residues. Germline values: CDR1 ENHRY, CDR2 SYGVKD. Next came a second PCR, run for roughly 6 to 11 cycles, which used a sample-barcoded 5' primer along with a J-beta primer mix. TCRdb recomputed calls from the 5' RACE reads with MiXCR, one row per CDR3 protein. The table records roughly 500,000 distinct CDR3 sequences, 25% to 30% of them present only once. The clonotype was recovered from a woman in her sixties or seventies in good health. The V and J genes are TRBV10-3 and TRBJ2-7; 8 bases line up with TRBD1. Sequencing input: blood. CDR3 sequence reads: CAISESGQGAAYEQYF. The CDR3 DNA reads TGTGCCATCAGTGAGTCTGGCCAGGGGGCCGCCTACGAGCAGTACTTC.